The next 17 T cell receptor beta chains were all read from a single sample in a study of identifying expanded T cells in peripheral blood. TCRdb keeps only in-frame clones here, not all; method: immunoSEQ multiplex PCR. The profile shows about 86,000 clones, over 75% of them singletons. The sequenced sample consisted of blood. These receptors originate from a person between 18 and 75 years old in good health.

The chain combines TRBV30 with TRBJ2-3; D is ambiguous. Germline-derived CDR1 and CDR2 are GTSNPN and SVGIG (reference sequence). This CDR3 has 13 amino acids. Between the trimmed V and J ends, which lost 3 bases and 0 bases, there was a span of 7 bases. For the CDR3, the DNA is TGTGCCTGGAGGTCCGCTAGCACAGATACGCAGTATTTT. This codes for CAWRSASTDTQYF.

This clone was found once. The chain is built from TRBV28 and TRBJ1-1; the D gene is possibly TRBD1 (5 bases). The CDR3 is 15 residues long. The V end lost 7 bases, the J end lost 1 base, and 16 bases lay between the germline ends. Germline assignment: CDR1 MDHEN and CDR2 SYDVKM. This CDR3 reads CASTFMGVGNTEAFF. The CDR3 DNA reads TGTGCCAGCACTTTCATGGGGGTTGGGAACACTGAAGCTTTCTTT.

The chain is built from TRBV19 and TRBJ2-6; 8 bases map to TRBD1. With 4 bases clipped from V and 4 bases from J, the junction kept 9 bases outside the gene matches. Per germline, CDR1 LNHDA and CDR2 SQIVND (reference sequence). This CDR3 has 17 residues. Here the CDR3 reads CASSKRQGLAGANVLTF. DNA for the CDR3: TGTGCCAGTAGTAAAAGACAGGGGTTGGCAGGGGCCAACGTCCTGACTTTC.

J is TRBJ2-7 and V is TRBV5-4, with D tentatively TRBD1 (6 bases). Germline V gives CDR1 SGHNT, CDR2 YYREEE (reference sequence). V was shortened by 4 bases and J by 5 bases, with 16 bases between the two germline ends. This CDR3 spans 14 amino acids. CDR3 sequence: CASSLVGRGHEQYF. CDR3 DNA sequence: TGTGCCAGCAGCCTGGTGGGCAGGGGCCACGAGCAGTACTTC.

The CDR3 spells CASSQTSGGNQPQHF. CDR3 DNA: TGTGCCAGCAGTCAAACTTCAGGGGGCAATCAGCCCCAGCATTTT. This chain connects TRBV27 to TRBJ1-5; D is possibly TRBD1 (6 bases). V was cut by 5 bases and J by 2 bases, with 13 bases left in between. This CDR3 has 15 residues. Germline values: CDR1 MNHEY, CDR2 SMNVEV (reference sequence).

The V gene is TRBV15, the J gene TRBJ2-6; D is undetermined. The CDR3 is 15 amino acids. Trimming stripped 0 bases from V and 1 base from J, with 4 bases between. CDR1 and CDR2 from the germline V gene are LNHNV and YYDKDF (reference sequence). The CDR3 sequence is CATSREGSGANVLTF. CDR3 sequence (DNA): TGTGCCACCAGCAGAGAAGGTTCTGGGGCCAACGTCCTGACTTTC.

The V call is TRBV28, the J call TRBJ1-5, with D tentatively TRBD1 (5 bases). CDR3 size: 13 residues. Germline V CDR1 and CDR2: MDHEN, SYDVKM. Trimming left V 11 bases short and J 0 bases short, with 11 bases between. The CDR3 nucleotides are TGTGCCGGAGGGGTCTATAGCAATCAGCCCCAGCATTTT. Its translation is CAGGVYSNQPQHF.

This chain joins TRBV7-9 and TRBJ1-2, with 9 bases that match TRBD1. This CDR3 region has 14 residues. V was clipped by 2 bases and J by 7 bases; unmatched bases: 5. Germline V CDR1 and CDR2: SEHNR, FQNEAQ (reference sequence). The CDR3, as DNA: TGTGCCAGCAGCTTAACAGGGGGCGCTGGTGGCTACACCTTC. Residues: CASSLTGGAGGYTF. Combining the CDR3 with reference TRBV7-9 and TRBJ1-2 gives the whole variable domain DTGVSQNPRHKITKRGQNVTFRCDPISEHNRLYWYRQTLGQGPEFLTYFQNEAQLEKSRLLSDRFSAERPKGSFSTLEIQRTEQGDSAMYLCASSLTGGAGGYTFGSGTRLTVV.

The chain combines TRBV5-6 with TRBJ2-1; 12 bases align to TRBD2. The V segment lost 4 bases and the J segment 5 bases; nucleotides outside the gene matches: 13. Germline V lookup: CDR1 SGHDT, CDR2 YYEEEE. The length of the CDR3 is 18 residues. Here the CDR3 DNA reads TGTGCCAGCAGCACCCTCCCCGGGACTAGCGGGCAGCACAATGAGCAGTTCTTC. It codes for CASSTLPGTSGQHNEQFF.

The chain joins TRBV7-2 to TRBJ1-5, with D tentatively TRBD1 (6 bases). V gave up 4 bases and J gave up 2 bases, with 9 bases separating them. Germline V gene sequence: CDR1 SGHTA, CDR2 FQGNSA. This CDR3 region has 14 residues. The CDR3 bases are TGTGCCAGCAGCTACAGGGTGGGCAATCAGCCCCAGCATTTT. Protein sequence: CASSYRVGNQPQHF.

The rearrangement joins TRBV18 to TRBJ2-7, with 7 bases fitting TRBD2. J gave up 3 bases and V 3 bases, and 8 bases lay outside the gene matches. The germline CDR1 and CDR2 sequences are KGHSH and LQKENI. This CDR3 contains 15 residues. This CDR3 reads CASSPGALAGYEQYF. CDR3 nucleotides: TGTGCCAGCTCACCCGGAGCGTTAGCGGGCTACGAGCAGTACTTC. Looking up the rest from reference TRBV18 and TRBJ2-7 gives the full variable domain: NAGVMQNPRHLVRRRGQEARLRCSPMKGHSHVYWYRQLPEEGLKFMVYLQKENIIDESGMPKERFSAEFPKEGPSILRIQQVVRGDSAAYFCASSPGALAGYEQYFGPGTRLTVT.

The rearrangement links TRBV7-2 to TRBJ1-1; D uncertain. The CDR3 contains 12 residues. Between the trimmed V and J ends, which lost 6 bases and 0 bases, there was a span of 5 bases. CDR1 is SGHTA and CDR2 is FQGNSA in the germline V gene. The CDR3, as DNA: TGTGCCAGCAGACTAGTGAACACTGAAGCTTTCTTT. Translating gives CASRLVNTEAFF.

This clone came up once. The J gene is TRBJ1-2, the V gene TRBV6-4, with a possible D match to TRBD1 (5 bases). This CDR3 spans 15 amino acids. Germline CDR1 and CDR2: MRHNA and SNTAGT. V shed 6 bases and J shed 4 bases, with 18 bases lying between them. The CDR3 region has the DNA TGTGCCAGCAGGATATCAGGGTCGTCCGGCTATGGCTACACCTTC. Encoded protein: CASRISGSSGYGYTF.

This clone was observed a single time. This sequence joins TRBV4-1 and TRBJ1-3; TRBD1 aligns across 8 bases. The germline V gene encodes CDR1 MGHRA and CDR2 YSYEKL. The CDR3 runs to 18 residues. The V gene end was trimmed by 2 bases and the J gene end by 0 bases; junction bases not matched to a gene: 9. Written as DNA, the CDR3 is TGCGCCAGCAGCCAAACGCGACAGGGGCAAGGCTCTGGAAACACCATATATTTT. It is translated as CASSQTRQGQGSGNTIYF.

The CDR3 region is CASSEPGVETQYF. In nucleotides, the CDR3 is TGCGCCAGCAGCGAACCGGGTGTGGAGACCCAGTACTTC. This chain links TRBV5-1 with TRBJ2-5; D ambiguous. The ends were cut back, 4 bases at V and 5 bases at J, with 12 bases in the middle. Per the germline V gene, CDR1 is SGHRS and CDR2 is YFSETQ. The CDR3 is 13 residues long.

This clone appeared a few times. This chain connects TRBV5-1 to TRBJ1-6, with D hard to call. The CDR3 loop spans 15 amino acids. V dropped 7 bases and J dropped 6 bases, with 17 bases sitting between them. The germline gives CDR1 SGHRS, CDR2 YFSETQ. CDR3 loop: CASVKSLMGNSPLHF. The CDR3 DNA follows: TGCGCCAGCGTTAAGTCCCTGATGGGTAATTCACCCCTCCACTTT.

The genes are TRBV30 and TRBJ1-3, with a possible D match to TRBD1 (5 bases). CDR1 and CDR2 (germline): GTSNPN, SVGIG (reference sequence). The CDR3 extends over 14 amino acids. V was shortened by 3 bases and J by 0 bases, with 9 bases between the two germline ends. CDR3 DNA: TGTGCCTGGAGGGGGGGACGCTCTGGAAACACCATATATTTT. Amino acid sequence: CAWRGGRSGNTIYF. Full variable domain (rest looked up from reference TRBV30 and TRBJ1-3): SQTIHQWPATLVQPVGSPLSLECTVEGTSNPNLYWYRQAAGRGLQLLFYSVGIGQISSEVPQNLSASRPQDRQFILSSKKLLLSDSGFYLCAWRGGRSGNTIYFGEGSWLTVV.